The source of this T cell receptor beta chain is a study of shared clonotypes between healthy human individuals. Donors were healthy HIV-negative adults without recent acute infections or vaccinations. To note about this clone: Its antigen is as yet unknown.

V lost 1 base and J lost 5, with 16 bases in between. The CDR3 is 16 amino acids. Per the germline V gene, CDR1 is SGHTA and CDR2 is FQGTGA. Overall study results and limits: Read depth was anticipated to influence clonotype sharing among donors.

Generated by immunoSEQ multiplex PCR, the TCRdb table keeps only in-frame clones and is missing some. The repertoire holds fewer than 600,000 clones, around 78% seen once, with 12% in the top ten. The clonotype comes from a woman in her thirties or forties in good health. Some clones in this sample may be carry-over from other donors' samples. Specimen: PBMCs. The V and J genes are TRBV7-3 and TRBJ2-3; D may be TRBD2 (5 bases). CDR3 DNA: TGTGCCAGCAGCTTAAGTGCACTAGGGTTAGGAGATACGCAGTATTTT. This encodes CASSLSALGLGDTQYF.